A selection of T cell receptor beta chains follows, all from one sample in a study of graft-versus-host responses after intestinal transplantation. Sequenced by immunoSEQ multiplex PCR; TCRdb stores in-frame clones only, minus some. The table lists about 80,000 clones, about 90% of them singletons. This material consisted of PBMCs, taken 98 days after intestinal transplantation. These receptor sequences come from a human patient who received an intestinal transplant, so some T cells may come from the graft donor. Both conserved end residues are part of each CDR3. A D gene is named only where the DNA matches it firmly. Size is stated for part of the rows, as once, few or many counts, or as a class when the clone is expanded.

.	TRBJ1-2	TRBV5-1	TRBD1	TGCGCCAGCAGCTTGGGGACAGGAGCAGATGGCTACACCTTC	CASSLGTGADGYTF
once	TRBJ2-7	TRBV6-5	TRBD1	TGTGCCAGCAGTTGGGGACAGGGGACCTACGAGCAGTACTTC	CASSWGQGTYEQYF
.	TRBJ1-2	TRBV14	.	TGTGCCAGCAGCCAAGATGTCGGGACCCCTTGGAATGGCTACACCTTC	CASSQDVGTPWNGYTF
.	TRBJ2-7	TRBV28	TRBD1	TGTGCCAGCACTGGAGGAGGGACAGGGGGCTACGAGCAGTACTTC	CASTGGGTGGYEQYF
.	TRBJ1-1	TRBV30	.	TGTGCCTGGAGTGTTGGTGGCATAGAGACTTTCTTT	CAWSVGGIETFF
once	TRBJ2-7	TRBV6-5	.	TGTGCCAGCAGCCGGGACGGTTCCTTCGAGCAGTACTTC	CASSRDGSFEQYF
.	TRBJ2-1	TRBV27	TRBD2	TGTGCCAGCAGTTTAATAGCGGGGCCACACAATGAGCAGTTCTTC	CASSLIAGPHNEQFF
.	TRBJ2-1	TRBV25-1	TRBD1	TGTGCCAGCAGTGAGGCACAGGGGGCCTACAATGAGCAGTTCTTC	CASSEAQGAYNEQFF
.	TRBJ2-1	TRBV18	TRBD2	TGTGCCAGCTCACTGGGACTAGCGGGATACAATGAGCAGTTCTTC	CASSLGLAGYNEQFF
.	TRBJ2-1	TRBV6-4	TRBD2	TGTGCCAGCAGTGACAGTGGACTAGCGGTTGAGCAGTTCTTC	CASSDSGLAVEQFF
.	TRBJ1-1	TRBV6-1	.	TGTGCCAGCACCACCCGGGGGTTTATACGGACGGCTTTCTTT	CASTTRGFIRTAFF
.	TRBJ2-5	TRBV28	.	TGTGCCAGCAGTTTATGGGCTCTTCGGAGGGCGCAGCAAGAGACCCAGTACTTC	CASSLWALRRAQQETQYF
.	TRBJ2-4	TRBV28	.	TGTGCCAGCAGTTTAGGAGTTCGAGGGCCCCCGAAAAACATTCAGTACTTC	CASSLGVRGPPKNIQYF
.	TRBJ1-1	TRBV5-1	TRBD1	TGCGCCAGCAGCTACGGGACAGGGGGCGAAAACACTGAAGCTTTCTTT	CASSYGTGGENTEAFF
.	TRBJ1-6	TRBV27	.	TGTGCCAGCAGTTCTCAGGGGAAGGGTTCACCCCTCCACTTT	CASSSQGKGSPLHF
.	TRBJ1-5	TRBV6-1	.	TGTGCCAGCAGTGAATTCAGGGGAATTCAGCCCCAGCATTTT	CASSEFRGIQPQHF